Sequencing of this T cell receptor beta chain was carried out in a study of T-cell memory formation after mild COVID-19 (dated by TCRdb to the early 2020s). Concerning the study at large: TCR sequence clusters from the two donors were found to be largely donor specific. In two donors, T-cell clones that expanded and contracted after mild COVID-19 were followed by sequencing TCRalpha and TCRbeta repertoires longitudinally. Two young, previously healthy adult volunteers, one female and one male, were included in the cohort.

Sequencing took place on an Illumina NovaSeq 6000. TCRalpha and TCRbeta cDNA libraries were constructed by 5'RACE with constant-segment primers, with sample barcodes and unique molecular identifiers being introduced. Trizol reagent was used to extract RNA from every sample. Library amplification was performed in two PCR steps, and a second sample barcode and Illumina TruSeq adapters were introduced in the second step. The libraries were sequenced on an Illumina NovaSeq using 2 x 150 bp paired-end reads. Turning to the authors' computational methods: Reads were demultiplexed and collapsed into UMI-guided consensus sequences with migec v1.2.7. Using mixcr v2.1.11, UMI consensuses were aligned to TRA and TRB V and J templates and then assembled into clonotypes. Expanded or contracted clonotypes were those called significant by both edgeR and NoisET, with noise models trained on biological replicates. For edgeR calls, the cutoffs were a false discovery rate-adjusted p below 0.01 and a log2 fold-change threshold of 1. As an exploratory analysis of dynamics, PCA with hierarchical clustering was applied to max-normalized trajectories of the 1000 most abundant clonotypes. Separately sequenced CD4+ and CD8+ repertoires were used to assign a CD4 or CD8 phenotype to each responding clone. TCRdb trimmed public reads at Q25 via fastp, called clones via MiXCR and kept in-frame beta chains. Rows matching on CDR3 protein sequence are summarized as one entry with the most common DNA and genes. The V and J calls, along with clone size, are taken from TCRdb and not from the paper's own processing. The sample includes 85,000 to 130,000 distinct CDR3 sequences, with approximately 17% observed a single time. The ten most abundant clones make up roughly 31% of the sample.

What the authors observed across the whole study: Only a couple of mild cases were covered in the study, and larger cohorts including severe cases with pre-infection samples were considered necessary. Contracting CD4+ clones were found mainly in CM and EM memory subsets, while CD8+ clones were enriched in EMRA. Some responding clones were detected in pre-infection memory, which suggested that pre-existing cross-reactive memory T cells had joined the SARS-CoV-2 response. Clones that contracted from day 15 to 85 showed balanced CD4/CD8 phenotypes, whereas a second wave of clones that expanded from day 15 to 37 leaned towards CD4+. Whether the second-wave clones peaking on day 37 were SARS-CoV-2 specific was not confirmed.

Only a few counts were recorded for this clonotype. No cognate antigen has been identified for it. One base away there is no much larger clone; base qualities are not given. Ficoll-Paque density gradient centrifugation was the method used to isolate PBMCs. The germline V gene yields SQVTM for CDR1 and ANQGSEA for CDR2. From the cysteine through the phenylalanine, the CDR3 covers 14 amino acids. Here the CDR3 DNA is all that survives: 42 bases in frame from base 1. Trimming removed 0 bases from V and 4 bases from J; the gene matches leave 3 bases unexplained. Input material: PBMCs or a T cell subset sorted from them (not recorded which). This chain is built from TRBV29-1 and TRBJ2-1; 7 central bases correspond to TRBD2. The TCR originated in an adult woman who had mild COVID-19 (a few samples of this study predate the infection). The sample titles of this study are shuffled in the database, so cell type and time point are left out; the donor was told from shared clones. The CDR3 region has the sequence CSVEEGEGYNEQFF. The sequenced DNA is TGCAGCGTTGAAGAAGGGGAGGGTTACAATGAGCAGTTCTTC.